This T cell receptor beta chain was captured in a study of blood T cells in healthy people across ages. A second about 6 to 12 cycle PCR used barcoded and J-beta primers. MiXCR was run by TCRdb on the 5' RACE reads, yielding one entry per CDR3 protein. The sample lists about 640,000 distinct CDR3 sequences, under 70% occurring once. The sample was blood. The clonotype was recovered from a man aged 55 to 69 in good health.

The CDR3 here is CSATGLRNEQFF. For the CDR3, the DNA is TGCAGTGCTACTGGCTTACGGAATGAGCAGTTCTTC. J is TRBJ2-1 and V is TRBV20-1, with unresolved D. V was shortened by 4 bases and J by 7 bases, with 11 bases between the two germline ends. Germline CDR1 reads DFQATT; CDR2 reads SNEGSKA (reference sequence). The CDR3 extends over 12 amino acids.